Listed below are T cell receptor beta chains from one sample, sequenced in a study of blood T cell repertoires in COVID-19. TCRdb's table, derived via immunoSEQ multiplex PCR, lists solely in-frame clones and lacks some. The repertoire consists of 15,000 to 20,000 clones, with approximately 93% occurring once and the leading ten covering approximately 5%. The sequenced sample consisted of peripheral blood. The receptors derive from a human donor in a cohort sampled during active COVID-19. Each CDR3 is given without its conserved first and last residue. Size is omitted from some rows. Given values are once, few, many or a class for expanded clones.

j_call	v_call	clone_size	cdr3_aa
TRBJ1-4	TRBV5-1	-	ASSFEETDKLF
TRBJ2-5	TRBV19	once	ASSIGLGLQETQY
TRBJ1-1	TRBV3-1/TRBV3-2	-	ASSQDAPNSEAF
TRBJ2-7	TRBV4-3	-	ASSQSEAGEQY
TRBJ2-3	TRBV9	-	ASSTSGGAADTQY
TRBJ2-1	TRBV11-2	-	ASSLHRGFAYNEQF
TRBJ1-1	TRBV11-2	-	ASAGSNTEAF
TRBJ2-2	TRBV4-1	once	ASSQDGNTGELF
TRBJ1-1	TRBV7-2	-	ASSPRTNTEAF
TRBJ1-2	TRBV29-1	-	SVEADLSSYGYT
TRBJ2-1	TRBV3-1/TRBV3-2	-	ASSQDLRRNEQF
TRBJ1-2	TRBV10-3	-	AIKGRTGTYGYT
TRBJ2-7	TRBV5-4	-	ASSSRGARSSYEQY
TRBJ1-5	TRBV7-9	-	ASSFVERGGLDQPQH
TRBJ2-7	TRBV4-3	once	ASSQALFPSGGTYEQY
TRBJ2-7	TRBV4-3	-	ASSQDMSGRGSEQY
TRBJ1-1	TRBV7-9	-	ASSLEEAGARRTEAF
TRBJ2-7	TRBV7-2	-	ASRWTSGSYEQY
TRBJ2-7	TRBV7-9	-	ASSLGGTGEIEQY
TRBJ2-7	TRBV5-6	-	ASSLRRAVPSYEQY
TRBJ2-2	TRBV24-1	-	ATSRAVNTGELF
TRBJ2-4	TRBV5-8	-	ASPRSGQGVSLAKNIQY
TRBJ2-2	TRBV19	-	ASSIASTATGELF
TRBJ2-5	TRBV5-5	-	ASSLTSGAPETQY
TRBJ2-1	TRBV29-1	-	SVVEVSTYNEQF
TRBJ2-1	TRBV30	-	AWSVLGLAGSSII
TRBJ1-6	TRBV24-1	once	ATSDFYRGTHSYNSPLH
TRBJ2-7	TRBV4-3	-	ASSQEAGTGPYEQY
TRBJ1-5	TRBV6-5	-	ASGGQGSNQPQH
TRBJ1-1	TRBV29-1	-	SVDEGMNTEAF
TRBJ2-7	TRBV5-5	-	ASSLGTGGPYEQY
TRBJ2-5	TRBV7-9	-	ASSPSGQKIEETQY
TRBJ2-7	TRBV11-2	-	ASSLKPRESSYEQY
TRBJ2-5	TRBV9	-	ASSVGDPGGETQY
TRBJ2-1	TRBV30	-	AWSGWGGPRKEQF
TRBJ1-2	TRBV4-3	-	ASSQDRQQDYGYT
TRBJ2-5	TRBV7-6	-	ASSPWSRQETQY
TRBJ2-5	TRBV4-2	-	ASSQDTGIINRETQY
TRBJ2-5	TRBV5-4	-	ASSRTTHQETQY
TRBJ2-7	TRBV4-2	-	ASSQIIGSYEQY
TRBJ2-5	TRBV18	-	ASSPGQGQETQY
TRBJ2-2	TRBV4-2	-	ASSHPGLAGALNTGELF